This T cell receptor beta chain was recorded in a study of blood T cell repertoires in COVID-19 (dated by TCRdb to between 2020 and 2021). In the study overall: Samples covering the acute and convalescent phases of COVID-19 were provided by collaborators in the United States, Italy and Spain. The prospective study material was composed of cDNA or gDNA derived from T cells, B-cell-depleted T cells, or PBMCs. Subjects who had been exposed to COVID-19, were actively infected with it, or had recovered from it provided the deeply sampled blood TCRbeta repertoires that made up the dataset. The repertoires were released in a freely available public database meant as a resource for research on the immune response to SARS-CoV-2. Samples came from the ongoing ImmuneRACE study (first 160 participants) plus 1,254 subjects from 6 global collaborators. A de-identified subject ID, COVID-19 status, age in years and sex were almost always included in the sample metadata. HLA class I and class II types, where available, came from metadata supplied by the sample provider rather than from assay-based typing. Paper-wide results and their limitations: The amount of clinical and demographic metadata varied by source and participant and was provided uncurated.

The immunoSEQ Assay, a bias-controlled multiplex PCR, was used to amplify TCRbeta CDR3 regions from genomic DNA. The published analysis was carried out like this. The number of nucleated cells in each sample was estimated from the amplification of reference gene primers within the assay. To quantify the absolute abundance of each unique TCRbeta CDR3 rearrangement, sequence reads were collapsed and filtered. For each sample, productive Simpson clonality was calculated as the square root of Simpson's diversity index over productive rearrangements. The clones in this table, taken by TCRdb from immuneACCESS, are in-frame only. Not every clone is retained; where verified, under half of the shortfall comes from an unresolved V gene, and the cause of the rest is unknown. The V and J calls and clone size were taken over from that table, and D and trimming were inferred from the DNA. Present in this sample are some 300,000 clones, approximately 86% of which were seen just once. The ten biggest clones cover 1% to 1.5% of the sample.

This clone was recorded a few times. Its antigen is still unknown. Base quality data are lacking; no much larger clone is found one base away. The collaborating institutions used their own protocols to collect whole blood in K2EDTA tubes. For TCRbeta analysis, collaborators shipped samples in one of three forms: frozen whole blood, isolated PBMCs, or DNA extracted from either of those sample types. This receptor was obtained from a man aged 65 to 85 with acute or convalescent COVID-19. The sample consisted of peripheral blood.

The CDR3 sequence is CASSAAGGLQTQYF. The nucleotides are TGTGCCAGCAGTGCAGCAGGGGGCCTCCAAACCCAGTACTTC. The sequence links TRBV28 to TRBJ2-5; TRBD1 agrees with 8 junctional bases. Reading from cysteine to phenylalanine, the CDR3 counts 14 amino acids. Only the CDR3 DNA stays, 42 bases, in frame from base 1. The germline V gene sets CDR1 to MDHEN and CDR2 to SYDVKM. From V the trimming removes 5 bases and from J it removes 8 bases, while the gene matches leave 10 bases of the junction unaccounted for.